What follows is one T cell receptor beta chain and its context. The antigen is unknown. These data originate in a study of cytomegalovirus exposure and HLA in healthy donors. General study results and limits: Researchers catalogued roughly 150 TCR beta chains as cytomegalovirus-associated.

This CDR3 is 15 amino acids long. CDR1 SNHLY and CDR2 FYNNEI come from the germline V gene. The V and J ends lost 6 bases and 6 bases, in that order; junction bases with no gene match: 8. The PCR employed 60 Vbeta primers together with 13 Jbeta primers. Method: immunoSEQ multiplex PCR; TCRdb's copy keeps in-frame clones and lacks some. Of some 190,000 clones listed, over 65% are singletons. J is TRBJ1-5 and V is TRBV2; 10 bases align to TRBD1. The sequenced sample consisted of PBMCs. This TCR was recovered from a young man in good health and CMV-seronegative. The CDR3 sequence: CASSGTGVVSQPQHF. CDR3 nucleotide sequence: TGTGCCAGCAGCGGGACAGGGGTAGTGAGTCAGCCCCAGCATTTT. Full variable domain (outside the CDR3, taken from reference TRBV2 and TRBJ1-5): EPEVTQTPSHQVTQMGQEVILRCVPISNHLYFYWYRQILGQKVEFLVSFYNNEISEKSEIFDDQFSVERPDGSNFTLKIRSTKLEDSAMYFCASSGTGVVSQPQHFGDGTRLSIL.